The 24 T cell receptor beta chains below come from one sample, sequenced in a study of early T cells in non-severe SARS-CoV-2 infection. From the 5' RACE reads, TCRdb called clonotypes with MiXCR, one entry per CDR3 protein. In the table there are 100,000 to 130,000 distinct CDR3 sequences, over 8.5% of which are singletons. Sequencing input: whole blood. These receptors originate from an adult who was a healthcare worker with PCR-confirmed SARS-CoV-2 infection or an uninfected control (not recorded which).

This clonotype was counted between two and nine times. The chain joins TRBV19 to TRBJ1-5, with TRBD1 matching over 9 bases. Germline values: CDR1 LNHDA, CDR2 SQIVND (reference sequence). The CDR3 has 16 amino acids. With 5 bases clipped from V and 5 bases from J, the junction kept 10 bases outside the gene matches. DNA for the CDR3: TGTGCCAGTAGTCCAAGGACAGGGGCTACATATCAGCCCCAGCATTTT. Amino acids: CASSPRTGATYQPQHF.

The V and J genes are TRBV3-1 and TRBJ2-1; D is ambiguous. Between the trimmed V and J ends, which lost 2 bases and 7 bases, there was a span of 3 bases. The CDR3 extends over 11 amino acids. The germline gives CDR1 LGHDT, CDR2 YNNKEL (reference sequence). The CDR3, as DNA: TGTGCCAGCAGCCAAATAAATGAGCAGTTCTTC. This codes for CASSQINEQFF.

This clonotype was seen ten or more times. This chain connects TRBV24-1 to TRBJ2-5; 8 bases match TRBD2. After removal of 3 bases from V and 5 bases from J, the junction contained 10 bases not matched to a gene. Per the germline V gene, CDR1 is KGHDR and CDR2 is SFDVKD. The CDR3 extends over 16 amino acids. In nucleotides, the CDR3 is TGTGCCACCAGTGATCTACTAGCGGACGGGCCGGAGACCCAGTACTTC. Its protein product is CATSDLLADGPETQYF.

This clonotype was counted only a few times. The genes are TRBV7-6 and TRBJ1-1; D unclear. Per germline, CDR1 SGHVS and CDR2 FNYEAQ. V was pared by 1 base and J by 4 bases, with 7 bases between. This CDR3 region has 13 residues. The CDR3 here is CASSLDQSTEAFF. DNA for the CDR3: TGTGCCAGCAGCTTAGATCAATCCACTGAAGCTTTCTTT.

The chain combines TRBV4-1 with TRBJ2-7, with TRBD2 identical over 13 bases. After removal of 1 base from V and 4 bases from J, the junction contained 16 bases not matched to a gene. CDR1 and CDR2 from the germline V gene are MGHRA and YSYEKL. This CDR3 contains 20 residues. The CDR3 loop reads CASSQGLSGLAGASSYEQYF. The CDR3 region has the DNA TGCGCCAGCAGCCAAGGGCTATCCGGACTAGCGGGGGCCTCCTCTTACGAGCAGTACTTC.

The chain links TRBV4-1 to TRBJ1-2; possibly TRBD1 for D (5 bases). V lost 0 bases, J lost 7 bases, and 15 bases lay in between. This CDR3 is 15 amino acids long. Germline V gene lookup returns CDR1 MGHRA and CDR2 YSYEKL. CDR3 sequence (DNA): TGCGCCAGCAGCCAAGATCGAAGTGAGGGGTTTGGCTACACCTTC. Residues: CASSQDRSEGFGYTF.

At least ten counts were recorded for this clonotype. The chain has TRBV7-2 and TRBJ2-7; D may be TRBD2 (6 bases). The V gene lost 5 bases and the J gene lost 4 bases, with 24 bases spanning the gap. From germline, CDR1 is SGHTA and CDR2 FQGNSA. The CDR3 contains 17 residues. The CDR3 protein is CASSPSLVAGSSYEQYF. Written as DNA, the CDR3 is TGTGCCAGCAGCCCCTCACTGGTCGCGGGATCATCTTACGAGCAGTACTTC.

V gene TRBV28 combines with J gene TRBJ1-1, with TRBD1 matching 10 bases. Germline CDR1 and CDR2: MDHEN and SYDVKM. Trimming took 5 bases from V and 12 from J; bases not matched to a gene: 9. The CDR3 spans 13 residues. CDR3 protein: CASSQDRGRMSFF. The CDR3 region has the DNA TGTGCCAGCAGTCAAGACAGGGGGCGTATGTCTTTCTTT.

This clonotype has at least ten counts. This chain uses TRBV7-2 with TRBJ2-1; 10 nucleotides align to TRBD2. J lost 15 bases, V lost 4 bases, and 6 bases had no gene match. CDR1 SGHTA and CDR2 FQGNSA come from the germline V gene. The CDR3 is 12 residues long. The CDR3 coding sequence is TGTGCCAGCAGCTCTAGCGGGAGAAATCGGTTCTTC. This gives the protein CASSSSGRNRFF.

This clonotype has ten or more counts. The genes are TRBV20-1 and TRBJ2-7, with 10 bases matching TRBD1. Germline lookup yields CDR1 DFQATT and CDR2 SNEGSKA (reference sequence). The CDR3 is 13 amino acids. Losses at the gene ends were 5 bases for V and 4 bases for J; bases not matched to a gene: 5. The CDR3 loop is CSALRDRGYEQYF. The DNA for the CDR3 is TGCAGTGCTCTCCGGGACAGGGGATACGAGCAGTACTTC.

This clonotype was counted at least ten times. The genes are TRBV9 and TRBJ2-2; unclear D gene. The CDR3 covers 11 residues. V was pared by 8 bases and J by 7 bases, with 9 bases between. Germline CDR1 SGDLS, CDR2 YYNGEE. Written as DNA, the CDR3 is TGTGCCAGTACCACAGACGGGGAGCTGTTTTTT. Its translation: CASTTDGELFF. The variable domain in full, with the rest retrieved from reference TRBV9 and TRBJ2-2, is DSGVTQTPKHLITATGQRVTLRCSPRSGDLSVYWYQQSLDQGLQFLIQYYNGEERAKGNILERFSAQQFPDLHSELNLSSLELGDSALYFCASTTDGELFFGEGSRLTVL.

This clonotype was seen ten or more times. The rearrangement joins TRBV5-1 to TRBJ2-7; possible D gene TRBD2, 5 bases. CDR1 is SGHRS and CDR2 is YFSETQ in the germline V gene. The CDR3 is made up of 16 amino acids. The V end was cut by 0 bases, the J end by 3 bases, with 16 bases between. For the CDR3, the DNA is TGCGCCAGCAGCTTGGAACGAACTAGAGGGTACTACGAGCAGTACTTC. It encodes CASSLERTRGYYEQYF.

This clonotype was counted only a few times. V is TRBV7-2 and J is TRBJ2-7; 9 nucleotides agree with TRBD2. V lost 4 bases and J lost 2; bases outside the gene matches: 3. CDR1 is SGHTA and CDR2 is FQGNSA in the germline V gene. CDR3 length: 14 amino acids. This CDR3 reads CASSYQREAYEQYF. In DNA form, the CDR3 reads TGTGCCAGCAGCTACCAGCGGGAGGCCTACGAGCAGTACTTC.

The CDR3 sequence: CASSYDGPQSYEQYF. As DNA, the CDR3 is TGTGCCAGCAGTTACGATGGGCCCCAGAGTTACGAGCAGTACTTC. The rearrangement links TRBV6-5 to TRBJ2-7; D ambiguous. The germline V gene has CDR1 MNHEY and CDR2 SVGAGI. This CDR3 is 15 amino acids long. V lost 2 bases and J 4 bases, leaving 15 bases between the germline ends.

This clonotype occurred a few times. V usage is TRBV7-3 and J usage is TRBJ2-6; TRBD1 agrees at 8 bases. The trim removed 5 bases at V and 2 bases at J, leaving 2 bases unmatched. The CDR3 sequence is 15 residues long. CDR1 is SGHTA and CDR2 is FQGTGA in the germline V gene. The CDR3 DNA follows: TGTGCCAGCAGCGTACAGGGGGCTGGGGCCAACGTCCTGACTTTC. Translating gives CASSVQGAGANVLTF.

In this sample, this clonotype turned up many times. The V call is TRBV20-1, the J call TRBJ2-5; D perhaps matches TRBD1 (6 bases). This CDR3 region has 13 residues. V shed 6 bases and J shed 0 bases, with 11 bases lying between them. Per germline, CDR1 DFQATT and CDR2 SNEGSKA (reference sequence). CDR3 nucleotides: TGCAGTGCGGACGGACAGCACCAAGAGACCCAGTACTTC. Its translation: CSADGQHQETQYF.

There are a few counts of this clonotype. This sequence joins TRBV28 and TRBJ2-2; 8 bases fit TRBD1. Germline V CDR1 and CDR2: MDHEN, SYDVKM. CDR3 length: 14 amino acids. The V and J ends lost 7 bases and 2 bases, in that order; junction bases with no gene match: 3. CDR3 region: CASNGQGNTGELFF. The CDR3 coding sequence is TGTGCCAGCAACGGACAGGGAAACACCGGGGAGCTGTTTTTT.

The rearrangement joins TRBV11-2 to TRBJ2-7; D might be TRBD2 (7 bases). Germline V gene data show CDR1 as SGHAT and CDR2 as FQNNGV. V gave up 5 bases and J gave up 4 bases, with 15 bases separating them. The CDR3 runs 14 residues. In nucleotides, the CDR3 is TGTGCCAGCAGCCCAGGACTAGGGGGTTACGAGCAGTACTTC. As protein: CASSPGLGGYEQYF.

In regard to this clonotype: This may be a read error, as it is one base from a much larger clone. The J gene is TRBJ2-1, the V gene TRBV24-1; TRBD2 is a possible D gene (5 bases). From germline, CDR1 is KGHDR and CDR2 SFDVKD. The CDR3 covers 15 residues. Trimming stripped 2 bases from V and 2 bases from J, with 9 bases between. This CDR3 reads CATSDSTRAYNEQFF. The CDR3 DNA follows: TGTGCCACCAGTGATTCTACTAGGGCCTACAATGAGCAGTTCTTC.

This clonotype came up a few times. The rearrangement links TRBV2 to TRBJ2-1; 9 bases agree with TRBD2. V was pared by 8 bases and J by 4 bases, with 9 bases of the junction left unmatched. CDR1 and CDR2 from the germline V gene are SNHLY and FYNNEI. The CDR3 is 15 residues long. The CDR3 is CASGLPGLAYNEQFF. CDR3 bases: TGTGCCAGCGGCCTGCCGGGACTAGCTTACAATGAGCAGTTCTTC.

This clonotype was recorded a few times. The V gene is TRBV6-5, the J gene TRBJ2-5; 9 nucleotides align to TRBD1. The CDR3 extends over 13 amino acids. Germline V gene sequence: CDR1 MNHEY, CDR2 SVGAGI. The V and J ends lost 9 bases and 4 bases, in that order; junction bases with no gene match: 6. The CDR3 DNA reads TGTGCCAGAGGACAGGGGCAGGGAGAGACCCAGTACTTC. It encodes CARGQGQGETQYF.

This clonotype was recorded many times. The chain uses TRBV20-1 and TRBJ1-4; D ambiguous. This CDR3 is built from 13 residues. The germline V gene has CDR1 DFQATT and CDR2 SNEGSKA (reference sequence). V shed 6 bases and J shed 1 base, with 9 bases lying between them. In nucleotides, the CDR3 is TGCAGTGCCCGTCTCCTAACTAATGAAAAACTGTTTTTT. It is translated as CSARLLTNEKLFF.

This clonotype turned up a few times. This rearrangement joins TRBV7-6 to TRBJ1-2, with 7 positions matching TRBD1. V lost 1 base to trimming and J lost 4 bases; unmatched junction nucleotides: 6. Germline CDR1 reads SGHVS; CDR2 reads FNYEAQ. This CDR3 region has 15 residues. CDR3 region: CASSLDTGVSYGYTF. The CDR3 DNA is TGTGCCAGCAGCTTAGATACAGGGGTTAGCTATGGCTACACCTTC.

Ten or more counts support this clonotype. The CDR3 protein is CASSLDRSYEQYF. For the CDR3, the DNA is TGTGCCAGCAGCCTCGACAGATCCTACGAGCAGTACTTC. The rearrangement joins TRBV7-2 to TRBJ2-7; TRBD1 might be the D (5 bases). Germline CDR1 SGHTA, CDR2 FQGNSA. The CDR3 is 13 amino acids. V lost 5 bases to trimming and J lost 1 base, with 9 bases between them.